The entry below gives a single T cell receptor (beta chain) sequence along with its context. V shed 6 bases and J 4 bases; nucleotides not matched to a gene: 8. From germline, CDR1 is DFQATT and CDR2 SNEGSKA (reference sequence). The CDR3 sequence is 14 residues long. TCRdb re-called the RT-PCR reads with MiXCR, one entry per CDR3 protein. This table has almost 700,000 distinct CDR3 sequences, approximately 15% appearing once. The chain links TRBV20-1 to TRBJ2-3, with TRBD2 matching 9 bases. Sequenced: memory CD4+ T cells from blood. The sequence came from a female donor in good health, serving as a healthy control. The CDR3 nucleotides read TGCAGTGCCGCTCGAGCGGGAGGCGCAGATACGCAGTATTTT. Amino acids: CSAARAGGADTQYF.